The rows below give T cell receptor beta chains drawn from one sample of a study of cytotoxic CD8 clonotypes in ibrutinib-treated CLL. Some clones are missing from TCRdb's copy, which holds only in-frame ones; the method was immunoSEQ multiplex PCR. The data hold about 50,000 clones, with roughly 71% observed a single time. This specimen consisted of PBMCs, obtained after 12 months of ibrutinib treatment. The source is a human donor with chronic lymphocytic leukemia. The CDR3 runs from the conserved cysteine through the conserved F or W. D genes are given only for firm matches. The listing skips clone size in some rows; elsewhere it reads once, few, many or a size class.

>.|14|TRBJ1-4|TRBV18|few
CASSPLATNEKLFF
TGTGCCAGCTCACCACTCGCAACTAATGAAAAACTGTTTTTT
>.|14|TRBJ2-7|TRBV2|.
CASSTEAGAYEQYF
TGTGCCAGCTCGACGGAGGCAGGGGCCTACGAGCAGTACTTC
>.|15|TRBJ2-1|TRBV2|few
CASRGGGSGNNEQFF
TGTGCCAGCAGGGGGGGTGGTAGCGGAAACAATGAGCAGTTCTTC
>TRBD2|15|TRBJ2-1|TRBV28|.
CASSFGSGVDLVQFF
TGTGCCAGCAGTTTCGGTAGCGGGGTAGACTTGGTGCAGTTCTTC
>TRBD1|14|TRBJ1-4|TRBV4-2|.
CASSPDRGSEKLFF
TGTGCCAGCAGCCCCGACAGGGGGTCTGAAAAACTGTTTTTT
>.|14|TRBJ2-3|TRBV5-1|.
CASSLGLATDTQYF
TGCGCCAGCAGCTTGGGTCTAGCCACAGATACGCAGTATTTT
>TRBD2|14|TRBJ2-1|TRBV13|.
CASSPSGSPNEQFF
TGTGCCAGCAGCCCCAGCGGGAGTCCGAATGAGCAGTTCTTC
>TRBD1|16|TRBJ2-5|TRBV6-6|.
CASSRVGGADAETQYF
TGTGCCAGCAGTCGAGTAGGGGGCGCGGATGCGGAGACCCAGTACTTC
>.|15|TRBJ1-5|TRBV6-5|.
CASSYSGDNNQPQHF
TGTGCCAGCAGTTACTCGGGGGACAACAATCAGCCCCAGCATTTT
>TRBD1|15|TRBJ2-1|TRBV19|.
CASSTGQSSYNEQFF
TGTGCCAGTAGTACGGGACAGAGTTCCTACAATGAGCAGTTCTTC
>TRBD1|18|TRBJ2-7|TRBV6-1|.
CASSVKGQGILGLGEQYF
TGTGCCAGCAGTGTCAAGGGACAGGGGATACTTGGGCTGGGCGAGCAGTACTTC
>.|14|TRBJ1-1|TRBV7-2|.
CASSLTTGNTEAFF
TGTGCCAGCAGCTTAACGACAGGGAACACTGAAGCTTTCTTT
>TRBD2|17|TRBJ2-1|TRBV9|.
CASSPRGSGVSYNEQFF
TGTGCCAGCAGCCCCCGCGGTAGCGGGGTCTCCTACAATGAGCAGTTCTTC
>.|14|TRBJ1-1|TRBV9|once
CASSVGGMNTEAFF
TGTGCCAGCAGCGTAGGAGGGATGAACACTGAAGCTTTCTTT
>.|14|TRBJ2-5|TRBV7-9|once
CASTPVGSQETQYF
TGTGCCAGCACCCCTGTGGGGAGTCAAGAGACCCAGTACTTC
>.|15|TRBJ2-1|TRBV14|few
CASSQVLSLNNEQFF
TGTGCCAGCAGCCAAGTTTTATCCCTTAACAATGAGCAGTTCTTC
>.|15|TRBJ2-1|TRBV6-1|.
CASSGASGGYNEQFF
TGTGCCAGCAGTGGGGCGTCCGGGGGCTACAATGAGCAGTTCTTC
>.|15|TRBJ2-1|TRBV5-1|.
CASSPGPSSYNEQFF
TGCGCCAGCAGCCCAGGACCGAGCTCCTACAATGAGCAGTTCTTC
>.|14|TRBJ1-2|TRBV10-3|few
CAIRPGTPAYGYTF
TGTGCCATCAGACCGGGAACCCCAGCCTATGGCTACACCTTC
>.|18|TRBJ2-2|TRBV4-1|.
CASSPGEWLRGATGELFF
TGCGCCAGCAGCCCCGGGGAGTGGCTGAGGGGCGCCACCGGGGAGCTGTTTTTT
>TRBD1|16|TRBJ2-7|TRBV7-9|.
CASSLTLRQGGYEQYF
TGTGCCAGCAGCTTAACCCTAAGACAGGGGGGCTACGAGCAGTACTTC
>.|16|TRBJ2-6|TRBV19|.
CASSTTGRSGANVLTF
TGTGCCAGTAGTACAACAGGTCGCTCTGGGGCCAACGTCCTGACTTTC
>.|13|TRBJ2-1|TRBV7-3|.
CASSTRQYNEQFF
TGTGCCAGCAGCACCCGGCAATACAATGAGCAGTTCTTC
>.|11|TRBJ2-7|TRBV7-2|.
CASSPDYEQYF
TGTGCCAGCAGCCCGGACTACGAGCAGTACTTC
>TRBD1|15|TRBJ2-7|TRBV5-4|.
CASSLAPGGNYEQYF
TGTGCCAGCAGCTTGGCGCCAGGGGGCAACTACGAGCAGTACTTC
>.|11|TRBJ2-5|TRBV7-2|once
CASSPKETQYF
TGTGCCAGCAGCCCGAAAGAGACCCAGTACTTC
>TRBD1|12|TRBJ1-4|TRBV6-1|.
CASSGASGQGNF
TGTGCCAGCAGTGGGGCCTCCGGACAGGGAAACTTT
>.|14|TRBJ1-1|TRBV10-3|.
CAISKAGENTEAFF
TGTGCCATCAGCAAGGCAGGGGAGAACACTGAAGCTTTCTTT
>TRBD1|14|TRBJ2-7|TRBV7-9|few
CASSQGQGAYEQYF
TGTGCCAGCAGCCAGGGACAGGGTGCCTACGAGCAGTACTTC
>.|16|TRBJ1-1|TRBV6-6|.
CASSYPGQLMNTEAFF
TGTGCCAGCAGTTACCCCGGGCAGCTCATGAACACTGAAGCTTTCTTT
>.|13|TRBJ1-5|TRBV7-2|.
CASSLIDNQPQHF
TGTGCCAGCAGCTTAATCGACAATCAGCCCCAGCATTTT
>TRBD1|14|TRBJ2-7|TRBV11-2|.
CASSPGTVPYEQYF
TGTGCCAGCAGCCCGGGGACAGTCCCCTACGAGCAGTACTTC
>.|15|TRBJ2-7|TRBV5-1|.
CASNRGDRTSYEQYF
TGCGCCAGCAACCGGGGAGACAGGACATCCTACGAGCAGTACTTC
>.|13|TRBJ2-3|TRBV9|.
CASSVGGTDTQYF
TGTGCCAGCAGCGTAGGCGGAACAGATACGCAGTATTTT
>TRBD1|13|TRBJ2-7|TRBV27|.
CASKPTGGIEQYF
TGTGCCAGCAAACCGACAGGGGGCATCGAGCAGTACTTC
>TRBD1|14|TRBJ2-7|TRBV19|.
CASSTGTGSYEQYF
TGTGCCAGTAGTACCGGGACAGGGTCCTACGAGCAGTACTTC
>.|11|TRBJ2-5|TRBV20-1|.
CSATLQETQYF
TGCAGTGCTACCCTACAAGAGACCCAGTACTTC
>TRBD2|17|TRBJ2-1|TRBV11-2|.
CASSFGTSALLYNEQFF
TGTGCCAGCAGCTTTGGGACTAGCGCCCTTCTGTACAATGAGCAGTTCTTC
>TRBD2|17|TRBJ2-3|TRBV15|.
CATSKESLAGVADTQYF
TGTGCCACCAGCAAAGAATCTCTAGCGGGAGTGGCAGATACGCAGTATTTT
>.|14|TRBJ1-1|TRBV7-3|.
CASSLSRGSTEAFF
TGTGCCAGCAGCTTAAGTCGGGGTTCCACTGAAGCTTTCTTT
>TRBD2|17|TRBJ2-1|TRBV10-3|few
CAISDSPGLAEGDEQFF
TGTGCCATCAGTGACTCTCCGGGACTAGCGGAAGGGGATGAGCAGTTCTTC
>TRBD2|16|TRBJ2-5|TRBV4-1|.
CASSQASSGNQETQYF
TGCGCCAGCAGCCAAGCGTCTAGCGGGAACCAAGAGACCCAGTACTTC
>TRBD1|14|TRBJ2-1|TRBV30|.
CASKRGGRSDEQFF
TGTGCCTCGAAAAGAGGGGGCCGTAGCGATGAGCAGTTCTTC
>.|16|TRBJ2-2|TRBV9|.
CASSVGGSGNTGELFF
TGTGCCAGCAGCGTAGGGGGTAGCGGAAACACCGGGGAGCTGTTTTTT
>.|15|TRBJ1-2|TRBV10-1|.
CASSFSGARYIGYTF
TGCGCCAGCAGTTTCTCGGGGGCGCGGTACATCGGCTACACCTTC
>TRBD1|17|TRBJ2-3|TRBV19|.
CASSTERTGGSTDTQYF
TGTGCCAGTAGTACAGAAAGGACAGGGGGAAGCACAGATACGCAGTATTTT
>TRBD1|15|TRBJ2-7|TRBV7-6|.
CASKLDRGPLYEQYF
TGTGCCAGCAAATTGGACAGGGGACCTCTCTACGAGCAGTACTTC
>.|16|TRBJ2-7|TRBV19|.
CASSIAGTLGSYEQYF
TGTGCCAGTAGTATCGCGGGAACCCTAGGCTCCTACGAGCAGTACTTC
>TRBD2|14|TRBJ2-2|TRBV6-5|few
CASLAGGNTGELFF
TGTGCCAGCCTGGCGGGAGGGAACACCGGGGAGCTGTTTTTT
>TRBD2|14|TRBJ2-7|TRBV7-9|once
CASSLGPGLDEQYF
TGTGCCAGCAGCTTAGGACCGGGACTAGACGAGCAGTACTTC
>.|13|TRBJ2-1|TRBV10-1|once
CASAEGLVNEQFF
TGCGCCAGCGCGGAAGGGCTGGTCAATGAGCAGTTCTTC
>.|13|TRBJ2-2|TRBV9|.
CASSVQPSGELFF
TGTGCCAGCAGCGTACAGCCGTCCGGGGAGCTGTTTTTT
>.|14|TRBJ2-1|TRBV7-2|.
CASSFRTAYNEQFF
TGTGCCAGCAGCTTCCGGACTGCCTACAATGAGCAGTTCTTC